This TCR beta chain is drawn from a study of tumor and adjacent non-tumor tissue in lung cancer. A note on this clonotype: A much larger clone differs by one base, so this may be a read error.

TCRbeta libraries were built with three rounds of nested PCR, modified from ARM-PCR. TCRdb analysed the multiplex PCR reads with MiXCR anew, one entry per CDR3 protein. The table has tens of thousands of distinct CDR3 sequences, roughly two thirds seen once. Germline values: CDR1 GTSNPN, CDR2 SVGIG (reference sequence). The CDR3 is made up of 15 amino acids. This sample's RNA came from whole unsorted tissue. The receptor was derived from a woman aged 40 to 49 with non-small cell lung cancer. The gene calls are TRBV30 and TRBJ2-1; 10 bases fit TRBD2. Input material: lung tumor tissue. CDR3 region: CVWRVRTSGYNEQFF. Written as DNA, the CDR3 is TGTGTCTGGAGAGTCAGGACTAGCGGATACAATGAGCAGTTCTTC.